This T cell receptor (beta chain) was recorded in a study of blood T cell repertoires in COVID-19. This clone was seen more than once but under ten times. Assay: immunoSEQ multiplex PCR; the TCRdb copy retains only in-frame clones and omits some. The sample holds roughly 230,000 clones; approximately 85% are singletons and the top ten take just under 1%. The sample was peripheral blood. The receptor's source is a man aged 40-49 years with acute or convalescent COVID-19.

CDR3 in DNA: TGCGCCAGCAGCTTAAGTAGCAACACTGAAGCTTTCTTT. Translated: CASSLSSNTEAFF. The chain has TRBV5-1 and TRBJ1-1; D ambiguous. Germline loops: CDR1 SGHRS, CDR2 YFSETQ. The CDR3 extends over 13 amino acids. The V and J ends lost 2 bases and 2 bases respectively, with 7 bases between them.